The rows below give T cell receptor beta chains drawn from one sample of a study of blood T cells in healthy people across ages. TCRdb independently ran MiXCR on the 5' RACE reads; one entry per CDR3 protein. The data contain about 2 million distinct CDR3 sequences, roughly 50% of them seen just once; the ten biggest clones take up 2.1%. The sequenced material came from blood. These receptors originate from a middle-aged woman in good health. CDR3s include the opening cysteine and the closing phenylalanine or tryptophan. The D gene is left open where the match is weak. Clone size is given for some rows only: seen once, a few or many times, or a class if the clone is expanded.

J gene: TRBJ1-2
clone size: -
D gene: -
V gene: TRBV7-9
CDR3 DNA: TGTGCCAGCAGCGACATGTGGGAGGGCTACACCTTC
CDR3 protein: CASSDMWEGYTF

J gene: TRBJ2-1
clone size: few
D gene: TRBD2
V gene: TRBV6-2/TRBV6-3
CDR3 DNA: TGTGCCAGCAGTTGGACGAGCGGGGGGGTTCGTGAGCAGTTCTTC
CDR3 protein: CASSWTSGGVREQFF

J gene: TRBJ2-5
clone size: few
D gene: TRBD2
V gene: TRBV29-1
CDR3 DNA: TGCAGCGTTGATGGGGCAGGGAGGGGCCAAGAGACCCAGTACTTC
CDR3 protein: CSVDGAGRGQETQYF

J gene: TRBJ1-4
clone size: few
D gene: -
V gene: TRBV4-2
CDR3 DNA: TGTGCCAGCAGCCAGAAGGGGACTAATGAAAAACTGTTTTTT
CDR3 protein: CASSQKGTNEKLFF

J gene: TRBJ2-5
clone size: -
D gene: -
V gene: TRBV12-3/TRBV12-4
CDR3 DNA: TGTGCCAGCAGTGTAGATCAGGGGAGGCAGACCCAGTACTTC
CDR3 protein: CASSVDQGRQTQYF

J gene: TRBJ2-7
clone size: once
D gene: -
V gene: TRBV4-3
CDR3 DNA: TGCGCCGGCAGCCAAGATCCGGGGGACAATGAGCAGTACTTC
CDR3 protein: CAGSQDPGDNEQYF

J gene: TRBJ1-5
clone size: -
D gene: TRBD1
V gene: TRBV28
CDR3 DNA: TGTGCCAGCAGTTTTAATACTCGACAGGGAACCTATAGCAATCAGCCCCAGCATTTT
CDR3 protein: CASSFNTRQGTYSNQPQHF

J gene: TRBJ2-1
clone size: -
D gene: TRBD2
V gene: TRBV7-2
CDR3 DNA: TGTGCCAGCAGCTTAGCTAGCGGGAGGGGGGATGAGCAGTTCTTC
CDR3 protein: CASSLASGRGDEQFF

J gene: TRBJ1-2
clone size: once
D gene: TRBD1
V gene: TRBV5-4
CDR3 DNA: TGTGCCAGCAGCACACCGGGACAGGGTATGGACTATGGCTACACCTTC
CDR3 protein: CASSTPGQGMDYGYTF

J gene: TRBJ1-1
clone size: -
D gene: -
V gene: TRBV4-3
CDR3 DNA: TGCGCCAGCAGCCGAGACCCAGGGGAAGCTTTCTTT
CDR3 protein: CASSRDPGEAFF

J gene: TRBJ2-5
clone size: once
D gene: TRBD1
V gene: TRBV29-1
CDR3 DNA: TGCAGCGTCCAAAGGACAGGGCCAGAGGCCCAGTACTTC
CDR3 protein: CSVQRTGPEAQYF

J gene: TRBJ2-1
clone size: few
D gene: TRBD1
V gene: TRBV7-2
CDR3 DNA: TGTGCCAGCAGCTTAGTAAAGGACAGGGGCAATGAGCAGTTCTTC
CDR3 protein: CASSLVKDRGNEQFF

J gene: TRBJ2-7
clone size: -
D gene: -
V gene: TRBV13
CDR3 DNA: TGTGCCAGCAGCTCCCGATCCCGGACTAAAGACTACGAGCAGTACTTC
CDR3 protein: CASSSRSRTKDYEQYF

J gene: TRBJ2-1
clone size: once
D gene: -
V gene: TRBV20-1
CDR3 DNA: TGCAGTGCTAGATTTATAGAGCATGAGCAGTTCTTC
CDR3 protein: CSARFIEHEQFF

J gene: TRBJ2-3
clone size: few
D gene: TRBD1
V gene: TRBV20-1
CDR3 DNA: TGCAGTCCTGGACAGGGGACAGATACGCAGTATTTT
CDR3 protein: CSPGQGTDTQYF

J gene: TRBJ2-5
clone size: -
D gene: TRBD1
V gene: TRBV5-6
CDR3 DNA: TGTGCCAGCACGGAGGGGATAGGGACAGGGGTTACACAAGAGACCCAGTACTTC
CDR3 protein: CASTEGIGTGVTQETQYF

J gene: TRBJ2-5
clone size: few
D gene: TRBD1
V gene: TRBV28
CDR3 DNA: TGTGCCAGCAGTTCCCTCCCGACAGGGCCCCAAGAGACCCAGTACTTC
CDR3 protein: CASSSLPTGPQETQYF

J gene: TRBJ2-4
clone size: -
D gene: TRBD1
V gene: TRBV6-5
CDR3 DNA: TGTGCCAGCAGCCAACCGAGGGGACAGGGACAGTACTTC
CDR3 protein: CASSQPRGQGQYF

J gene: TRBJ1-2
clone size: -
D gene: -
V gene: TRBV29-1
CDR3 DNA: TGCAGCGTTGAACGGGACGAAGCTAACTATGGCTACACCTTC
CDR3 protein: CSVERDEANYGYTF

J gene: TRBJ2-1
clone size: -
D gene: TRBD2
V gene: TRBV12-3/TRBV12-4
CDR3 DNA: TGTGCCAGCAGTAAGTTAGCGGGGGGGCCCGATGAGCAGTTCTTC
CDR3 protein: CASSKLAGGPDEQFF

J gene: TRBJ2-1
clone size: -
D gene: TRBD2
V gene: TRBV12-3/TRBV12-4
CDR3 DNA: TGTGCCAGCAGTTTGGTAGCGGGAGGTTCGGGTGAGCAGTTCTTC
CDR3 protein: CASSLVAGGSGEQFF

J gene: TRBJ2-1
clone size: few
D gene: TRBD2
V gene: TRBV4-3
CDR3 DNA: TGCGCCAGCAGCCATCGGGGGGGCGGAAATGAGCAGTTCTTC
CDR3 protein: CASSHRGGGNEQFF

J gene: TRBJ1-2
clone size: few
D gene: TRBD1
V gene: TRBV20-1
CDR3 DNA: TGCAGTGCTCCACCGGGACTAGGGGGCGGCTATGGCTACACCTTC
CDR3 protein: CSAPPGLGGGYGYTF

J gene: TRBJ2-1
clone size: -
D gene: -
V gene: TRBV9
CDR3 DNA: TGTGCCAGCAGCGCGATTTGGGCGGATGAGCAGTTCTTC
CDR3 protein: CASSAIWADEQFF

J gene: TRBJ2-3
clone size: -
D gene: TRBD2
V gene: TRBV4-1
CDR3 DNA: TGCGCCAGCAGCCAAGATGTTGAGCGGGGGGCAGGAGATACGCAGTATTTT
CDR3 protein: CASSQDVERGAGDTQYF

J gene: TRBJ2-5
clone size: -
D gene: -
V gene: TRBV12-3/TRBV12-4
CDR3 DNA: TGTGCCAGCATTGAACAGGGTTCCCAAGAGACCCAGTACTTC
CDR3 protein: CASIEQGSQETQYF

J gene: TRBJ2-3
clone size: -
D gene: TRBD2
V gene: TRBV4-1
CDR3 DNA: TGCGCCAGCAGCCAATCCGGGACTAGCGACCCAGATACGCAGTATTTT
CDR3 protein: CASSQSGTSDPDTQYF

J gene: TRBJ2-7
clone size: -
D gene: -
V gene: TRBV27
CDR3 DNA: TGTGCCAGCAGTGAGGGGATGGGAACCTACGAGCAGTACTTC
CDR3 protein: CASSEGMGTYEQYF

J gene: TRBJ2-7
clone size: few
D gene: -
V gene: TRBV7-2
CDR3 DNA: TGTGCCAGCAGCCGATTGAGGGGGGAAGTCTACGAGCAGTACTTC
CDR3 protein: CASSRLRGEVYEQYF